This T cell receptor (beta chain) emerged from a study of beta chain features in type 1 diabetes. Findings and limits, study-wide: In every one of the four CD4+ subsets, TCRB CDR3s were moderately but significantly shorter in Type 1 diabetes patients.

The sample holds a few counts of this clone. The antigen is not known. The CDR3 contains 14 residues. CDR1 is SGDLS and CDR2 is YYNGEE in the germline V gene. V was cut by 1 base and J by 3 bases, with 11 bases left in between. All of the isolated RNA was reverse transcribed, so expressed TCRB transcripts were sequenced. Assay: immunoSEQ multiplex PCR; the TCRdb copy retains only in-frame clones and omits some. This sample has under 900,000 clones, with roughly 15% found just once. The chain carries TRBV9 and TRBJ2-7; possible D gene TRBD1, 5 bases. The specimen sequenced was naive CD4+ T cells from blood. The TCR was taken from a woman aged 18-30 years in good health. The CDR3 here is CASSVQGNGYEQYF. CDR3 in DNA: TGTGCCAGCAGCGTACAGGGTAACGGCTACGAGCAGTACTTC.